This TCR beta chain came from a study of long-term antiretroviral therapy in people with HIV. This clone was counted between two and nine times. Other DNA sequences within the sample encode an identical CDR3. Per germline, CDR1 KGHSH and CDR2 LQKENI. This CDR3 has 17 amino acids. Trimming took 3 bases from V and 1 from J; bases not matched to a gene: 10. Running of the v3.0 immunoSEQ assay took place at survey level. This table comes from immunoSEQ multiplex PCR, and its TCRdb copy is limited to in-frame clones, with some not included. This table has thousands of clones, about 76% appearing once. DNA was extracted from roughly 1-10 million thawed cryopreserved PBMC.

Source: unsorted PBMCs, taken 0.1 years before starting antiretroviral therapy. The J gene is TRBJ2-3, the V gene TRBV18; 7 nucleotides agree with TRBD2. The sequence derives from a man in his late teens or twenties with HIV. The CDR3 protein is CASSPPEGSGGTDTQYF. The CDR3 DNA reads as TGTGCCAGCTCACCCCCTGAGGGCAGCGGGGGCACAGATACGCAGTATTTT.